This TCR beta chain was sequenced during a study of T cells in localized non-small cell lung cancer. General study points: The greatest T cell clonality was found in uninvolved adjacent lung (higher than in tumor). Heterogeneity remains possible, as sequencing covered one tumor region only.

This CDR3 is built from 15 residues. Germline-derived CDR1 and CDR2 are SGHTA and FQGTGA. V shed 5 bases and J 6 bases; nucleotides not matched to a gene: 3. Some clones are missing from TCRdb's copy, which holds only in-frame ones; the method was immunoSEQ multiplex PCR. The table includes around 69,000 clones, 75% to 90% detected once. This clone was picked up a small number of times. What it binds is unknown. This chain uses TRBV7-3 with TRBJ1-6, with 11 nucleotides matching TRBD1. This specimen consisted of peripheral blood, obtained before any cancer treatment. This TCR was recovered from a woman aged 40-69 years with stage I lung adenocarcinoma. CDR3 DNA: TGTGCCAGCAGCGTCGGGACAGGGGGTAATTCACCCCTCCACTTT. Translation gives CASSVGTGGNSPLHF.